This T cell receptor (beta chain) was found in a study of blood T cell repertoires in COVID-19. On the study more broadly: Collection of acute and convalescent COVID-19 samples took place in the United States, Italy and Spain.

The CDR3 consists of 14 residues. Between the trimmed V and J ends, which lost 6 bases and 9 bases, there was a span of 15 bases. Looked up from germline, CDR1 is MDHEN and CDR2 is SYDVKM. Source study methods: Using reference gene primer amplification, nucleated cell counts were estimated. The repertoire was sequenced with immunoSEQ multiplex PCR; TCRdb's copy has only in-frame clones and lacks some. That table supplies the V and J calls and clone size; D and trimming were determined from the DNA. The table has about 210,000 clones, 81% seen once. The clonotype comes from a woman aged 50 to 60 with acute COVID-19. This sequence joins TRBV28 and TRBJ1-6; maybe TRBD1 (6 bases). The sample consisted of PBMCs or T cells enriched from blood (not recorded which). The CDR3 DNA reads TGTGCCAGCAGGACCGGGACAACAGGTTCACCCCTCCACTTT. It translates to CASRTGTTGSPLHF.